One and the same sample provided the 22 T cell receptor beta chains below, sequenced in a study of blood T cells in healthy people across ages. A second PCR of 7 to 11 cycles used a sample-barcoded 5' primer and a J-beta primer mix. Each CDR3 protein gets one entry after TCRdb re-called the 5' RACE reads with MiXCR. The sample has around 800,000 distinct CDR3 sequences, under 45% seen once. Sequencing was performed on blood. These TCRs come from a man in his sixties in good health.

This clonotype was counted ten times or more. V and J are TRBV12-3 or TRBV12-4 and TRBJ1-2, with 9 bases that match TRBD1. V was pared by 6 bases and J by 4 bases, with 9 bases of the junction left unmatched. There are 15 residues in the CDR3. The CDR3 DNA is TGTGCCAGCAGAGCTGGGACAGGGTTCCCCTATGGCTACACCTTC. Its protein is CASRAGTGFPYGYTF.

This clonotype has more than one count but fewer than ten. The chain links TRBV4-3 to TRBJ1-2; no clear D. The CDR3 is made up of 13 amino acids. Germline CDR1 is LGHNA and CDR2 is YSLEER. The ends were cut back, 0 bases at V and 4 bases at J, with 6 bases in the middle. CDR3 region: CASSQDVLYGYTF. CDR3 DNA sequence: TGCGCCAGCAGCCAAGACGTCCTCTATGGCTACACCTTC.

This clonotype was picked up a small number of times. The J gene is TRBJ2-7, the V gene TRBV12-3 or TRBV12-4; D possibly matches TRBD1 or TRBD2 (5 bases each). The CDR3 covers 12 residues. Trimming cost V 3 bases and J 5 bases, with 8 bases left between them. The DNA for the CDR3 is TGTGCCAGCAGTTTTCGGGGCGACGAGCAGTACTTC. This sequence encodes CASSFRGDEQYF.

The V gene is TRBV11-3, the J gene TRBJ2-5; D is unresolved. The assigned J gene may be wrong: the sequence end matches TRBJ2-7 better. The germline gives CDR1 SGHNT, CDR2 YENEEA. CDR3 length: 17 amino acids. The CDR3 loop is CASSLGASPEQSYEQYF. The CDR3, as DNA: TGTGCCAGCAGCTTAGGGGCCAGCCCGGAACAAAGCTACGAGCAGTACTTC.

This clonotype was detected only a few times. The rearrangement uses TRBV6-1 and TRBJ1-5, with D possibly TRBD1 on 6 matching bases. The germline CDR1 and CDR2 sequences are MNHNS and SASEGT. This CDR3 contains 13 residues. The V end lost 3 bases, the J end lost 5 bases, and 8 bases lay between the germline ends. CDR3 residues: CASSDQGHQPQHF. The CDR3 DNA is TGTGCCAGCAGTGATCAGGGGCATCAGCCCCAGCATTTT.

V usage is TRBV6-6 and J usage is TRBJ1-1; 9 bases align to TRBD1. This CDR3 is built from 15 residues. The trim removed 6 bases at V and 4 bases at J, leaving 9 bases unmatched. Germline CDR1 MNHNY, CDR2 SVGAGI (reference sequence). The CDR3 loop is CASSSPGTGTTEAFF. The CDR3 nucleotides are TGTGCCAGCAGCAGTCCCGGGACAGGGACCACTGAAGCTTTCTTT.

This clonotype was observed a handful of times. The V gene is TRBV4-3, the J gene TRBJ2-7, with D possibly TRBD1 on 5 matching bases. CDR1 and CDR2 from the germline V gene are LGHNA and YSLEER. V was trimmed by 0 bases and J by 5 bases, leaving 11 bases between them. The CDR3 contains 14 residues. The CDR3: CASSQDVETDEQYF. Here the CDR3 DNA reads TGCGCCAGCAGCCAAGATGTTGAGACAGACGAGCAGTACTTC.

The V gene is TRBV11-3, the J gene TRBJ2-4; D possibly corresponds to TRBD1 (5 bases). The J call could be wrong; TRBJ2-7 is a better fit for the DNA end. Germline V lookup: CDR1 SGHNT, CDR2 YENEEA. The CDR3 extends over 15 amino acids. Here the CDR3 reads CASSLGDDSNYEQYF. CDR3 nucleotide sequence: TGTGCCAGCAGCTTAGGCGATGACAGTAACTACGAGCAGTACTTC.

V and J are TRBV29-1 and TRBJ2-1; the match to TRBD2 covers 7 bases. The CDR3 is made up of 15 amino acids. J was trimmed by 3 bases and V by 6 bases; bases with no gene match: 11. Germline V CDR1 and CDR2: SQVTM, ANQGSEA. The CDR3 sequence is CSVFEGGSFYNEQFF. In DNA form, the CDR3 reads TGCAGCGTCTTCGAGGGAGGGAGTTTCTACAATGAGCAGTTCTTC.

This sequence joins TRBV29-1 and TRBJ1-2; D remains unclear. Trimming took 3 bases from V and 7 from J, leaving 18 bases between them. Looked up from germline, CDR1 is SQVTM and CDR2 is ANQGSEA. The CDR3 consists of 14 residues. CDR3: CSVEVLNRLGGYTF. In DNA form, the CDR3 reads TGCAGCGTTGAGGTTCTAAATAGGCTTGGTGGCTACACCTTC.

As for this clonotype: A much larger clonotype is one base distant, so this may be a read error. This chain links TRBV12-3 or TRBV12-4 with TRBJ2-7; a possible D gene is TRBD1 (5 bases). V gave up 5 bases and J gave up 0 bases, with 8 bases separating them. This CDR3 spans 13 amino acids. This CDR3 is CASSGAGSYEQYF. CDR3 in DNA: TGTGCCAGCAGTGGGGCAGGCTCCTACGAGCAGTACTTC.

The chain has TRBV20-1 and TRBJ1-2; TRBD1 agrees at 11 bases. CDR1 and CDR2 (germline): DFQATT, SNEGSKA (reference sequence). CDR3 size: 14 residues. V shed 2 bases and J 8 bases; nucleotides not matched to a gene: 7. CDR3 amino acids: CSARPRTGGDGYTF. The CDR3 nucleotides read TGCAGTGCTAGACCCCGGACAGGGGGCGACGGCTACACCTTC.

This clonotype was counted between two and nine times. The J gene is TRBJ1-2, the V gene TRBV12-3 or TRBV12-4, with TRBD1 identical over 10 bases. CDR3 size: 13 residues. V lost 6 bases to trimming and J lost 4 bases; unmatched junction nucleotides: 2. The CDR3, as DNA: TGTGCCAGCAGAGGGACAGGGGTCTATGGCTACACCTTC. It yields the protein CASRGTGVYGYTF.

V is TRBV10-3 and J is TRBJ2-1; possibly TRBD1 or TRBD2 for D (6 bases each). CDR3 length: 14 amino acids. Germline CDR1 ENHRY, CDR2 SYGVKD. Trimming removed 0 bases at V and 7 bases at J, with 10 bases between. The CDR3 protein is CAISESGGLNEQFF. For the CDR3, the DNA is TGTGCCATCAGTGAGTCGGGGGGCCTGAATGAGCAGTTCTTC.

CDR3 nucleotide sequence: TGTGCCATCAGTGACCCAGGACAGGACAACTATGGCTACACCTTC. It specifies CAISDPGQDNYGYTF. This chain links TRBV10-3 with TRBJ1-2; 7 bases map to TRBD1. J gave up 2 bases and V 3 bases, and 6 bases lay outside the gene matches. The V gene's germline CDR1 is ENHRY and CDR2 SYGVKD. The CDR3 covers 15 residues.

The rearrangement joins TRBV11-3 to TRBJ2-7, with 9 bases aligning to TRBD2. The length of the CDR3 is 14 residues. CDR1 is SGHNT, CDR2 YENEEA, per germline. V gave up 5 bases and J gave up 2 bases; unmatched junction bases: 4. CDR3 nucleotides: TGTGCCAGCAGCCTAGGACTAGCGACCTACGAGCAGTACTTC. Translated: CASSLGLATYEQYF.

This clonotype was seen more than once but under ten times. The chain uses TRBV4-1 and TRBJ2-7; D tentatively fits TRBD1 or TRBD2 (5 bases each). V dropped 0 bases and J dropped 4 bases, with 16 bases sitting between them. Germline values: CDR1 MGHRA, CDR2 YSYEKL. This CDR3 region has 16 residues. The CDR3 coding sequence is TGCGCCAGCAGCCAAGACCCGGGACGGGCCATTTACGAGCAGTACTTC. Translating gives CASSQDPGRAIYEQYF.

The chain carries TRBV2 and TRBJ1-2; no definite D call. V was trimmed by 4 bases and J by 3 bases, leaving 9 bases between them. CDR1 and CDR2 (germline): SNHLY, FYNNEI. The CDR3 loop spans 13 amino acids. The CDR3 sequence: CASSGLNYYGYTF. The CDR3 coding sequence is TGTGCCAGCAGTGGACTGAACTACTATGGCTACACCTTC.

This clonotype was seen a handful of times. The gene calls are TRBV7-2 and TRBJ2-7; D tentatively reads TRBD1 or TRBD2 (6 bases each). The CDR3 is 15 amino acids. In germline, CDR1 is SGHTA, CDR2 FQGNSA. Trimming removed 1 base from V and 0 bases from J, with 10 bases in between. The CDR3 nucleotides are TGTGCCAGCAGCTTAGAGGGGGGTGGCTCCTACGAGCAGTACTTC. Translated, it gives CASSLEGGGSYEQYF.

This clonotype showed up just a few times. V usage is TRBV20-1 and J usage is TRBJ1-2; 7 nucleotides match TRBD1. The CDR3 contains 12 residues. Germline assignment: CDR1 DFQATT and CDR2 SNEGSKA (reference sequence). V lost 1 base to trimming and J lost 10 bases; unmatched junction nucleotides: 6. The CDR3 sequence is CSARVQGKDYTF. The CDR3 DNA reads TGCAGTGCTAGAGTACAGGGGAAGGACTACACCTTC.

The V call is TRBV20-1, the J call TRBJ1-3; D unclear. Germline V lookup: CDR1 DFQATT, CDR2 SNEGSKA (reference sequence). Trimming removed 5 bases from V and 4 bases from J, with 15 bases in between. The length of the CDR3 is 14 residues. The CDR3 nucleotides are TGCAGTGCTCCGGCCGGAAAGAGAGGAAACACCATATATTTT. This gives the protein CSAPAGKRGNTIYF.

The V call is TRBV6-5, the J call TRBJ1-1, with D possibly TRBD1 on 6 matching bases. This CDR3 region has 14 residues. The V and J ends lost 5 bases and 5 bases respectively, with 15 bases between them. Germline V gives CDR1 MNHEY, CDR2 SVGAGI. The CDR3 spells CASSPDGGQTEAFF. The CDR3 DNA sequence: TGTGCCAGCAGTCCCGACGGGGGGCAAACTGAAGCTTTCTTT.